These T cell receptor beta chains were read from a single sample in a study of Graves' ophthalmopathy and Graves' hyperthyroidism. MiXCR, run by TCRdb on the multiplex PCR reads, gives a single entry per CDR3 protein. The sample has fewer than 70,000 distinct CDR3 sequences, approximately 45% seen once. The specimen sequenced was peripheral blood. The receptor set was obtained from an adult woman with Graves' ophthalmopathy. Both conserved end residues are part of each CDR3. Each record gives: clone size, J gene, CDR3 length, V gene, D gene, CDR3 DNA, CDR3 protein. The D gene is left open where the match is weak. Rows give clone size only sometimes, using once, few, many, or a class for an expanded clone.

clone size: .
J gene: TRBJ2-3
CDR3 length: 14
V gene: TRBV2
D gene: .
CDR3 DNA: TGTGCCAGCCGCAGGGAATATAGCACAGATACGCAGTATTTT
CDR3 protein: CASRREYSTDTQYF

clone size: many
J gene: TRBJ1-5
CDR3 length: 13
V gene: TRBV7-8
D gene: .
CDR3 DNA: TGTGCCAGCACCAAGATTAGCAATCAGCCCCAGCATTTT
CDR3 protein: CASTKISNQPQHF

clone size: .
J gene: TRBJ2-3
CDR3 length: 19
V gene: TRBV7-2
D gene: TRBD2
CDR3 DNA: TGTGCCAGCAGCTTAGAAACTAGCGGGAGGATCGAGGCGGCAGATACGCAGTATTTT
CDR3 protein: CASSLETSGRIEAADTQYF

clone size: .
J gene: TRBJ2-3
CDR3 length: 12
V gene: TRBV12-3/TRBV12-4
D gene: .
CDR3 DNA: TGCGCCAGCAGTTCCGTTTTGGATACGCAGTATTTT
CDR3 protein: CASSSVLDTQYF

clone size: medium-sized
J gene: TRBJ1-1
CDR3 length: 10
V gene: TRBV29-1
D gene: .
CDR3 DNA: TGCAGCGTTCTCCGGGACGGAACTTTCTTT
CDR3 protein: CSVLRDGTFF

clone size: .
J gene: TRBJ2-3
CDR3 length: 15
V gene: TRBV7-1
D gene: TRBD2
CDR3 DNA: TGTGCCAGCAGCGGGAGCGGGAGTATGTCAGATACGCAGTATTTT
CDR3 protein: CASSGSGSMSDTQYF

clone size: .
J gene: TRBJ2-1
CDR3 length: 16
V gene: TRBV20-1
D gene: TRBD1
CDR3 DNA: TGCAATGCTGGGGGACAGGGGTACTATGGCTACAATGAGCAGTTCTTC
CDR3 protein: CNAGGQGYYGYNEQFF

clone size: .
J gene: TRBJ2-7
CDR3 length: 14
V gene: TRBV5-4
D gene: TRBD1
CDR3 DNA: TGTGCCAGCAGCCCCGGGACAGGGGGCCACGGGCAGTACTTC
CDR3 protein: CASSPGTGGHGQYF

clone size: many
J gene: TRBJ1-5
CDR3 length: 15
V gene: TRBV5-5
D gene: .
CDR3 DNA: TGTGCCAGCAGCTTCTATGCCTCTAGCAATCAGCCCCAGCATTTT
CDR3 protein: CASSFYASSNQPQHF

clone size: .
J gene: TRBJ1-1
CDR3 length: 13
V gene: TRBV19
D gene: .
CDR3 DNA: TGTGCCAGTAGGATGTCAGTTAATACTGAAGCTTTCTTT
CDR3 protein: CASRMSVNTEAFF

clone size: .
J gene: TRBJ1-6
CDR3 length: 16
V gene: TRBV2
D gene: .
CDR3 DNA: TGTGCCAGCAGTGAATCTGTGACCGTGGCTAATTCACCCCTCCACTTT
CDR3 protein: CASSESVTVANSPLHF

clone size: .
J gene: TRBJ1-1
CDR3 length: 10
V gene: TRBV7-3
D gene: .
CDR3 DNA: TGTGCCAGTAGCTTGCAGGGAGCTTTCTTT
CDR3 protein: CASSLQGAFF

clone size: many
J gene: TRBJ2-5
CDR3 length: 16
V gene: TRBV28
D gene: TRBD1
CDR3 DNA: TGTGCCAGCAGCCAAAATACAGGGGGCTCCCAAGAGACCCAGTACTTC
CDR3 protein: CASSQNTGGSQETQYF

clone size: .
J gene: TRBJ2-2
CDR3 length: 17
V gene: TRBV20-1
D gene: TRBD2
CDR3 DNA: TGCAGTGCTAGAGATGAAAAGCGGGAGGGGAACACCGGGGAGCTGTTTTTT
CDR3 protein: CSARDEKREGNTGELFF

clone size: once
J gene: TRBJ2-2
CDR3 length: 16
V gene: TRBV2
D gene: TRBD1
CDR3 DNA: TGTGCCAGCATCCTCCGGGACAGGGGGGAGACCGGGGAGCTGTTTTTT
CDR3 protein: CASILRDRGETGELFF

clone size: .
J gene: TRBJ2-5
CDR3 length: 15
V gene: TRBV15
D gene: .
CDR3 DNA: TGTGCCACCAGCAGAGAAGGTTCGTCGGGGGAGACCCAGTACTTC
CDR3 protein: CATSREGSSGETQYF

clone size: .
J gene: TRBJ2-1
CDR3 length: 13
V gene: TRBV20-1
D gene: TRBD2
CDR3 DNA: TGCAGTTGGGTAGCGGGGGATCTGGATGAGCAGTTCTTC
CDR3 protein: CSWVAGDLDEQFF

clone size: many
J gene: TRBJ2-3
CDR3 length: 16
V gene: TRBV19
D gene: .
CDR3 DNA: TGTGCCAGTAGTAGTGGGCCGGGGGCTGGGACAGATACGCAGTATTTT
CDR3 protein: CASSSGPGAGTDTQYF

clone size: .
J gene: TRBJ2-2
CDR3 length: 16
V gene: TRBV19
D gene: TRBD2
CDR3 DNA: TGTGCCGGTAGTAGACTAGCGGGAACGAGCACCGGGGAGCTGTTTTTT
CDR3 protein: CAGSRLAGTSTGELFF

clone size: .
J gene: TRBJ2-6
CDR3 length: 15
V gene: TRBV2
D gene: .
CDR3 DNA: TGTGCCAGCAGTGACTTTAACTCTAGGGCCATCGTCCTGACTTTC
CDR3 protein: CASSDFNSRAIVLTF